The clone carrying this T cell receptor beta chain was seen at least ten times. Its matching antigen is unknown. Previously, flow cytometry had revealed CD8+CD57+ cell expansion in the patients chosen for sequencing. A severe acquired aplastic anemia diagnosis applied to all patients. Prior therapy had not been administered to any patient at the time of blood sampling. The germline V gene encodes CDR1 LGHNA and CDR2 YNFKEQ. This CDR3 contains 12 residues. V lost 0 bases, J lost 3 bases, and 3 bases lay in between. This entry belongs to a study of CD8+CD57+ T cells in acquired aplastic anemia. Study as a whole: Average DNA yield from sorted CD4+ and CD8+ cells was around 3 ug.

Profiling of TCR beta VDJ combinations and CDR3 sequences used genomic DNA as template. TCRdb re-analysed the reads in MiXCR, keeping a single row per CDR3 protein. The top ten hold roughly 30% of the sample, which has 150,000 to 200,000 distinct CDR3 sequences, 40% to 50% seen once. Study outcomes and limitations: Both patients and controls carried the same twenty-nine CD8+ CDR3 sequences.

Sequenced: sorted CD4+, CD8+, or CD8+CD57+ T cells (not recorded which) from PBMCs. The clonotype was recovered from a human donor with aplastic anemia. The genes are TRBV4-2 and TRBJ2-7, with D hard to call. CDR3 residues: CASSQEGYEQYF. CDR3 DNA: TGTGCCAGCAGCCAAGAGGGCTACGAGCAGTACTTC.